These 11 T cell receptor beta chains came from one sample sequenced in a study of cytomegalovirus exposure and HLA in healthy donors. In the PCR, 60 Vbeta and 13 Jbeta primers were used. Generated by immunoSEQ multiplex PCR, the TCRdb table keeps only in-frame clones and is missing some. The sample yields about 140,000 clones, approximately 79% seen once. Sequencing was done on a sample of PBMCs. These receptors originate from a woman in her thirties in good health and CMV-seronegative.

The J gene is TRBJ2-1, the V gene TRBV2; D is uncertain. Trimming took 4 bases from V and 4 from J, leaving 11 bases between them. CDR3 length equals 14 residues. Germline CDR1 and CDR2: SNHLY and FYNNEI. DNA of the CDR3: TGTGCCAGCAGTGGAGCCCTCACTTACAATGAGCAGTTCTTC. Translation gives CASSGALTYNEQFF.

The gene calls are TRBV6-1 and TRBJ1-6; TRBD1 agrees at 9 bases. With V trimmed by 9 bases and J by 4 bases, 4 bases remained unmatched. The V gene's germline CDR1 is MNHNS and CDR2 SASEGT. The CDR3 loop spans 14 amino acids. In DNA, the CDR3 is TGTGCCAGTCGGACAGGGGCATATAATTCACCCCTCCACTTT. Translated: CASRTGAYNSPLHF.

This clone was seen a handful of times. This rearrangement joins TRBV10-1 to TRBJ1-5; 7 nucleotides agree with TRBD1. This CDR3 has 15 residues. Looked up from germline, CDR1 is WNHNN and CDR2 is SYGVQD (reference sequence). Losses at the gene ends were 6 bases for V and 0 bases for J; bases not matched to a gene: 5. Here the CDR3 reads CASRGGQYSNQPQHF. Here the CDR3 DNA reads TGCGCCAGCAGGGGGGGACAGTATAGCAATCAGCCCCAGCATTTT.

This rearrangement joins TRBV19 to TRBJ2-3, with 9 positions matching TRBD1. There are 17 residues in the CDR3. Germline CDR1 LNHDA, CDR2 SQIVND (reference sequence). Trimming removed 5 bases from V and 6 bases from J; junction bases left unmatched: 15. The CDR3 nucleotides are TGTGCCAGTAGTTTGACCTGGACAGGGGTGGAGGGCGATACGCAGTATTTT. It specifies CASSLTWTGVEGDTQYF.

The chain is built from TRBV27 and TRBJ2-6; TRBD1 matches at 7 bases. CDR3 length: 15 residues. The V gene's germline CDR1 is MNHEY and CDR2 SMNVEV (reference sequence). Trimming removed 5 bases from V and 4 bases from J; junction bases left unmatched: 5. CDR3 residues: CASSPKGAGANVLTF. The CDR3 DNA sequence: TGTGCCAGCAGTCCGAAGGGGGCCGGGGCCAACGTCCTGACTTTC. Combining the CDR3 with reference TRBV27 and TRBJ2-6 gives the whole variable domain EAQVTQNPRYLITVTGKKLTVTCSQNMNHEYMSWYRQDPGLGLRQIYYSMNVEVTDKGDVPEGYKVSRKEKRNFPLILESPSPNQTSLYFCASSPKGAGANVLTFGAGSRLTVL.

CDR3 amino acids: CASSLAEGGGQPQHF. The CDR3 DNA follows: TGTGCCAGCAGCTTAGCGGAAGGGGGCGGTCAGCCCCAGCATTTT. J is TRBJ1-5 and V is TRBV7-8; 7 nucleotides line up with TRBD1. The germline V gene has CDR1 SGHVS and CDR2 FQNEAQ. The CDR3 is made up of 15 amino acids. V was clipped by 0 bases and J by 6 bases; unmatched bases: 5.

This chain uses TRBV29-1 with TRBJ2-7, with D possibly matching TRBD2 (6 bases). Trimming took 7 bases from V and 5 from J, leaving 15 bases between them. Germline V gene data show CDR1 as SQVTM and CDR2 as ANQGSEA. This CDR3 spans 12 amino acids. DNA for the CDR3: TGCAGCGCCCTGACTAGTTTCGACGAGCAGTACTTC. It yields the protein CSALTSFDEQYF.

The gene calls are TRBV6-1 and TRBJ2-1, with 12 bases that match TRBD1. The CDR3 has 15 residues. CDR1 MNHNS and CDR2 SASEGT come from the germline V gene. With V trimmed by 3 bases and J by 8 bases, 5 bases remained unmatched. The CDR3 protein is CASSDRDRGPYEQFF. Written as DNA, the CDR3 is TGTGCCAGCAGTGACCGGGACAGGGGGCCCTATGAGCAGTTCTTC.

The V and J genes are TRBV18 and TRBJ2-3; 10 positions match TRBD2. In germline, CDR1 is KGHSH, CDR2 LQKENI. This CDR3 is 16 amino acids long. V was clipped by 8 bases and J by 1 base; unmatched bases: 9. In DNA, the CDR3 is TGTGCCAGCACTCCTTCCGGGACTAGCGGCACAGATACGCAGTATTTT. This encodes CASTPSGTSGTDTQYF.

The CDR3 DNA is TGTGCCAGCAGCTTCCAGGGGGCAGGAGAGACCCAGTACTTC. It codes for CASSFQGAGETQYF. This chain uses TRBV11-2 with TRBJ2-5; 8 bases align to TRBD1. The V segment lost 3 bases and the J segment 4 bases; nucleotides outside the gene matches: 4. Germline V CDR1 and CDR2: SGHAT, FQNNGV. The CDR3 totals 14 residues.

The J gene is TRBJ1-2, the V gene TRBV27, with a weak D call TRBD1 (5 bases). Trimming removed 5 bases at V and 0 bases at J, with 13 bases between. CDR1 MNHEY and CDR2 SMNVEV come from the germline V gene (reference sequence). There are 15 residues in the CDR3. The CDR3 loop reads CASSRGGIANYGYTF. The CDR3 nucleotides read TGTGCCAGCAGTAGGGGAGGGATCGCTAACTATGGCTACACCTTC.